The 22 T cell receptor beta chains given below trace back to one sample, sequenced in a study of T cells in Graves' hyperthyroidism and ophthalmopathy. RNA transcripts provided the source from which TCR beta CDR3 regions were amplified. The HTBI primer set served for first-round RT-PCR of the TCR CDR3. TCRdb passed the multiplex PCR reads through MiXCR, listing each CDR3 protein once. Counted here are 620,000 or so distinct CDR3 sequences, more than 14% occurring once; the ten biggest clones make up 9.5% to 15%. Sequencing input: blood. These receptors were obtained from a woman between 50 and 59 years old with Graves' ophthalmopathy.

This clonotype was detected ten times or more. This rearrangement joins TRBV6-2 or TRBV6-3 to TRBJ1-1, with D possibly being TRBD1 (5 bases). CDR3 length: 14 amino acids. Trimming took 3 bases from V and 2 from J, leaving 10 bases between them. From germline, CDR1 is MNHEY and CDR2 SVGEGT. The CDR3 bases are TGTGCCAGCAGTTATACCGGACACAACACTGAAGCTTTCTTT. Translating gives CASSYTGHNTEAFF.

Points on this clonotype: The final CDR3 position lacks the conserved phenylalanine or tryptophan, pointing to a likely read error. The DNA for the CDR3 is TGTGCCAGCAGCTTGGAGGCACATAGACTAGCGGGAGGAGGAGCCTACGAGCAGTACCTC. It encodes CASSLEAHRLAGGGAYEQYL. The gene calls are TRBV7-9 and TRBJ2-7; 13 nucleotides line up with TRBD2. This CDR3 has 20 residues. Trimming took 3 bases from V and 2 from J; bases not matched to a gene: 16. The germline CDR1 and CDR2 sequences are SEHNR and FQNEAQ (reference sequence).

This clonotype occurred many times. DNA for the CDR3: TGTGCCAGCATTACAGGGTCCGGTCAACAGTTCTTC. Translated: CASITGSGQQFF. V and J are TRBV28 and TRBJ2-1, with D perhaps matching TRBD1 (6 bases). V was pared by 7 bases and J by 13 bases, with 17 bases between. The CDR3 totals 12 residues. Per the germline V gene, CDR1 is MDHEN and CDR2 is SYDVKM.

Ten or more counts support this clonotype. The chain joins TRBV20-1 to TRBJ2-5, with D perhaps matching TRBD1 or TRBD2 (5 bases each). V lost 0 bases, J lost 1 base, and 12 bases lay in between. CDR3 size: 15 residues. Germline CDR1 reads DFQATT; CDR2 reads SNEGSKA (reference sequence). CDR3 in DNA: TGCAGTGCTAGAGACGGGGACGGCATCCAAGAGACCCAGTACTTC. It codes for CSARDGDGIQETQYF.

This clonotype has at least ten counts. The chain couples TRBV7-2 to TRBJ2-7; possible D gene TRBD1, 7 bases. The CDR3 loop spans 17 amino acids. V was trimmed by 2 bases and J by 6 bases, leaving 23 bases between them. Germline CDR1 and CDR2: SGHTA and FQGNSA. The CDR3 sequence is CASSLSYRGTVQGEQYF. The CDR3 nucleotides read TGTGCCAGCAGCTTATCGTATCGGGGGACAGTCCAGGGCGAGCAGTACTTC.

This clonotype has only a few counts. The chain links TRBV6-2 or TRBV6-3 to TRBJ2-1; no firm D call. The CDR3 is 13 amino acids. Trimming removed 6 bases at V and 8 bases at J, with 14 bases between. CDR1 and CDR2 from the germline V gene are MNHEY and SVGEGT. CDR3 protein: CASSPTPTDEQFF. In DNA, the CDR3 is TGTGCCAGCAGCCCGACCCCGACCGATGAGCAGTTCTTC.

This clonotype was counted ten times or more. This chain joins TRBV5-1 and TRBJ2-1; D not certain. The germline V gene has CDR1 SGHRS and CDR2 YFSETQ. The CDR3 totals 14 residues. V lost 0 bases and J lost 3, with 7 bases in between. Here the CDR3 reads CASSLEAVYNEQFF. Written as DNA, the CDR3 is TGCGCCAGCAGCTTGGAGGCAGTCTACAATGAGCAGTTCTTC.

The chain links TRBV12-3 or TRBV12-4 to TRBJ2-2, with TRBD2 matching 7 bases. J was trimmed by 5 bases and V by 4 bases; bases with no gene match: 4. The CDR3 has 14 amino acids. The CDR3 sequence is CASSSLARTGELFF. CDR3 DNA: TGTGCCAGCAGTTCACTAGCGCGAACCGGGGAGCTGTTTTTT.

This clonotype was observed a few times. V gene TRBV20-1 combines with J gene TRBJ2-1, with TRBD2 identical over 10 bases. Germline CDR1 and CDR2: DFQATT and SNEGSKA (reference sequence). With 6 bases clipped from V and 5 bases from J, the junction kept 10 bases outside the gene matches. The CDR3 extends over 15 amino acids. CDR3 sequence: CSAIDGTSANNEQFF. In nucleotides, the CDR3 is TGCAGTGCCATTGACGGGACTAGCGCAAACAATGAGCAGTTCTTC.

This clonotype was seen many times. The V and J genes are TRBV12-3 or TRBV12-4 and TRBJ1-5; D is unresolved. V was shortened by 4 bases and J by 0 bases, with 10 bases between the two germline ends. The CDR3 extends over 15 amino acids. CDR3 in amino acids: CASSSLWLSNQPQHF. The CDR3 DNA follows: TGTGCCAGCAGTTCCCTCTGGCTTAGCAATCAGCCCCAGCATTTT.

This clonotype was counted ten times or more. The genes are TRBV6-1 and TRBJ1-5, with D unclear. Germline CDR1 reads MNHNS; CDR2 reads SASEGT. The germline V and J ends were trimmed by 6 bases and 4 bases, with 10 bases remaining between them. The CDR3 is 13 residues long. This CDR3 is CASSVSGNQPQHF. The CDR3, as DNA: TGTGCCAGCAGCGTTTCCGGGAATCAGCCCCAGCATTTT.

Many counts were recorded for this clonotype. This rearrangement joins TRBV12-3 or TRBV12-4 to TRBJ2-3; 10 bases are shared with TRBD2. The CDR3 is 15 amino acids. V lost 5 bases and J lost 7; bases outside the gene matches: 9. The DNA for the CDR3 is TGTGCCAGCAGTATGCCGGGACTAGCGTCCTATACGCAGTATTTT. Protein: CASSMPGLASYTQYF.

This clonotype was seen only a few times. The chain has TRBV10-3 and TRBJ2-6, with D perhaps given as TRBD1 or TRBD2 (5 bases each). Looked up from germline, CDR1 is ENHRY and CDR2 is SYGVKD. V lost 8 bases and J lost 4, with 24 bases in between. The CDR3 is 18 residues long. The CDR3 protein is CAIGGALQSSSGANVLTF. As DNA, the CDR3 is TGTGCCATCGGGGGAGCCCTACAAAGCAGCTCGGGGGCCAACGTCCTGACTTTC.

This clonotype was recorded a few times. This sequence joins TRBV15 and TRBJ2-7; the D is unclear. Trimming left V 1 base short and J 0 bases short, with 4 bases between. The CDR3 extends over 13 amino acids. Germline CDR1 reads LNHNV; CDR2 reads YYDKDF (reference sequence). The CDR3 reads CATSRVPSYEQYF. The CDR3 nucleotides read TGTGCCACCAGCAGAGTACCCTCCTACGAGCAGTACTTC.

Many counts were recorded for this clonotype. The chain is built from TRBV28 and TRBJ2-5, with a weak D call TRBD2 (6 bases). The CDR3 loop spans 16 amino acids. Germline assignment: CDR1 MDHEN and CDR2 SYDVKM. V was clipped by 6 bases and J by 12 bases, with 29 bases between them. The CDR3 reads CASSSTPPGLGWLEYF. In DNA, the CDR3 is TGTGCCAGCAGCTCTACACCTCCGGGACTGGGATGGTTGGAGTACTTC.

This clonotype has a handful of counts. The chain couples TRBV4-1 to TRBJ1-2; TRBD1 is a possible D gene (5 bases). CDR3 length equals 14 residues. Germline loops: CDR1 MGHRA, CDR2 YSYEKL. Between the trimmed V and J ends, which lost 0 bases and 2 bases, there was a span of 7 bases. The CDR3 sequence: CASSQDEGNYGYTF. The CDR3 nucleotides read TGCGCCAGCAGCCAAGATGAGGGGAACTATGGCTACACCTTC.

This clonotype was counted between two and nine times. For the CDR3, the DNA is TGTGCCAGCAGGACCGAGACGGGGACTGAAGCTTTCTTT. Its translation is CASRTETGTEAFF. The rearrangement links TRBV2 to TRBJ1-1; D unresolved. Germline V lookup: CDR1 SNHLY, CDR2 FYNNEI. V shed 6 bases and J shed 5 bases, with 13 bases lying between them. The CDR3 runs 13 residues.

The chain uses TRBV24-1 and TRBJ2-3; TRBD2 aligns across 14 bases. The trim removed 4 bases at V and 6 bases at J, leaving 8 bases unmatched. This CDR3 comprises 17 residues. Germline loops: CDR1 KGHDR, CDR2 SFDVKD. CDR3 in amino acids: CATSEVGLAGEVDTQYF. As DNA, the CDR3 is TGTGCCACCAGTGAGGTGGGACTAGCGGGAGAAGTGGATACGCAGTATTTT.

This clonotype was observed a handful of times. J is TRBJ1-4 and V is TRBV5-6, with 7 bases identical to TRBD1. CDR1 SGHDT and CDR2 YYEEEE come from the germline V gene. This CDR3 comprises 15 residues. V trimming: 2 bases; J trimming: 4 bases; junction bases outside the gene matches: 5. The CDR3: CASSLNRGNNEKLFF. The CDR3 DNA reads TGTGCCAGCAGCTTAAACAGGGGAAATAATGAAAAACTGTTTTTT.

The sample holds many counts of this clonotype. This rearrangement joins TRBV5-8 to TRBJ2-2; D possibly uses TRBD1 or TRBD2 (5 bases each). Germline V gene sequence: CDR1 SGHTS, CDR2 YDEGEE. The length of the CDR3 is 15 residues. V dropped 5 bases and J dropped 0 bases, with 11 bases sitting between them. CDR3 residues: CASRDGDANTGELFF. The CDR3 region has the DNA TGTGCCAGCAGGGATGGGGACGCGAACACCGGGGAGCTGTTTTTT. The full variable domain, its missing parts supplied by reference TRBV5-8 and TRBJ2-2, is EAGVTQSPTHLIKTRGQQATLRCSPISGHTSVYWYQQALGLGLQFLLWYDEGEERNRGNFPPRFSGRQFPNYSSELNVNALELEDSALYLCASRDGDANTGELFFGEGSRLTVL.

This clonotype showed up many times. The gene calls are TRBV6-2 or TRBV6-3 and TRBJ2-1, with TRBD2 identical over 12 bases. CDR1 is MNHEY and CDR2 is SVGEGT in the germline V gene. V lost 7 bases to trimming and J lost 9 bases; unmatched junction nucleotides: 4. This CDR3 is 13 amino acids long. CDR3 DNA sequence: TGTGCCAGCACCTCGACTAGCGGGGGTGAGCAGTTCTTC. The encoded protein is CASTSTSGGEQFF.

This clonotype was counted ten times or more. The rearrangement joins TRBV11-2 to TRBJ2-1; TRBD2 aligns across 11 bases. This CDR3 comprises 17 residues. The germline CDR1 and CDR2 sequences are SGHAT and FQNNGV. With V trimmed by 5 bases and J by 3 bases, 9 bases remained unmatched. In DNA form, the CDR3 reads TGTGCCAGCAGCCCCCGAGGACTAGCGGGTTTCTACAATGAGCAGTTCTTC. It codes for CASSPRGLAGFYNEQFF.